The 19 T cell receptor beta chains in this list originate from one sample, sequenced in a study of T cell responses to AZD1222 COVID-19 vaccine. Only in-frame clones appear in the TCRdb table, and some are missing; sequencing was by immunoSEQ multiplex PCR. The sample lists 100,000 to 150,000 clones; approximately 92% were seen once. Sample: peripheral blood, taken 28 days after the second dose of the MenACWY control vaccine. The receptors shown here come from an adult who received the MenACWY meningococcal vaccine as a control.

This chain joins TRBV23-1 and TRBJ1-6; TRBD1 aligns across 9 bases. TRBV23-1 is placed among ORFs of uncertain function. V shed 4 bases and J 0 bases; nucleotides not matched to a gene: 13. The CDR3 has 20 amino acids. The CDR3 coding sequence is TGCGCCAGCAGTCCCCGGGACAGGGTGTATGCGGGCTCCTATAATTCACCCCTCCACTTT. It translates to CASSPRDRVYAGSYNSPLHF.

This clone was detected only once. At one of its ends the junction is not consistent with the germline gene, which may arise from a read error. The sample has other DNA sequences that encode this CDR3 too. In DNA form, the CDR3 reads TGTGCCAGCAGCCACTGGAAGGACAACCCCCAAAACATTCAGTATTTC. Its translation: CASSHWKDNPQNIQYF. This chain uses TRBV11-2 with TRBJ2-4; perhaps TRBD1 as D (5 bases). This CDR3 has 16 residues. CDR1 is SGHAT, CDR2 FQNNGV, per germline.

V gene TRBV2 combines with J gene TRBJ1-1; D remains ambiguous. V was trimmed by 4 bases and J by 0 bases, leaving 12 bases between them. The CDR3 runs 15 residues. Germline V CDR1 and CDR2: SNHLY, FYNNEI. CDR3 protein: CASSAGSLMNTEAFF. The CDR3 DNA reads TGTGCCAGCAGTGCCGGAAGCCTTATGAACACTGAAGCTTTCTTT. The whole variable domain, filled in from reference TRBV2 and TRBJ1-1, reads EPEVTQTPSHQVTQMGQEVILRCVPISNHLYFYWYRQILGQKVEFLVSFYNNEISEKSEIFDDQFSVERPDGSNFTLKIRSTKLEDSAMYFCASSAGSLMNTEAFFGQGTRLTVV.

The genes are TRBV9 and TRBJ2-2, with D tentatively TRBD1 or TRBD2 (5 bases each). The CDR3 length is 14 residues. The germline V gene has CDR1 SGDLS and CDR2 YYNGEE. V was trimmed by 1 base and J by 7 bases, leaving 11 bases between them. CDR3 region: CASSVPRAGGELFF. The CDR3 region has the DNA TGTGCCAGCAGCGTACCCAGGGCGGGCGGGGAGCTGTTTTTT. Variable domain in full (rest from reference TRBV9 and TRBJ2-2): DSGVTQTPKHLITATGQRVTLRCSPRSGDLSVYWYQQSLDQGLQFLIQYYNGEERAKGNILERFSAQQFPDLHSELNLSSLELGDSALYFCASSVPRAGGELFFGEGSRLTVL.

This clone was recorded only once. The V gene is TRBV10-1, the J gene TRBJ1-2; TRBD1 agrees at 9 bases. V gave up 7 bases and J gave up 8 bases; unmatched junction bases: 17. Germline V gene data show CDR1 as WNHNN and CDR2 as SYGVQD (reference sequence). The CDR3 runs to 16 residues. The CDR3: CASKPGQGVEVRGYTF. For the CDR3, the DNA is TGCGCCAGCAAACCGGGACAGGGAGTTGAGGTTCGGGGCTACACCTTC.

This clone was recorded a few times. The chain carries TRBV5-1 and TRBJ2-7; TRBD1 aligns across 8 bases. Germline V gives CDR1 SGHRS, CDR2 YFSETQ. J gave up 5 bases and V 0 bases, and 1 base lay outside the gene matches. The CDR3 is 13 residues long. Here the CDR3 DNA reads TGCGCCAGCAGCTTGGGACAGGGGAACGAGCAGTACTTC. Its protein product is CASSLGQGNEQYF.

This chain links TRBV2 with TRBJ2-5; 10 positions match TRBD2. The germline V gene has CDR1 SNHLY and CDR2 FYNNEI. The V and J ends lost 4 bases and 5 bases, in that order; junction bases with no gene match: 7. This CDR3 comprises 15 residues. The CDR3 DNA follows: TGTGCCAGCAGTGGGTTAGCGGGGGGAGGGGAGACCCAGTACTTC. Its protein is CASSGLAGGGETQYF. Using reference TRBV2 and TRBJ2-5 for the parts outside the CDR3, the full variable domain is EPEVTQTPSHQVTQMGQEVILRCVPISNHLYFYWYRQILGQKVEFLVSFYNNEISEKSEIFDDQFSVERPDGSNFTLKIRSTKLEDSAMYFCASSGLAGGGETQYFGPGTRLLVL.

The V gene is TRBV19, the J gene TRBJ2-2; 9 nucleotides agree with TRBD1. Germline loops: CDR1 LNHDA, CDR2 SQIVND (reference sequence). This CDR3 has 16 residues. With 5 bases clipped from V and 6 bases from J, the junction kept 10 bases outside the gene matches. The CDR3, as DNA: TGTGCCAGTAGTCCCCCGGGGGACAGGGCTGCCGGGGAGCTGTTTTTT. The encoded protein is CASSPPGDRAAGELFF.

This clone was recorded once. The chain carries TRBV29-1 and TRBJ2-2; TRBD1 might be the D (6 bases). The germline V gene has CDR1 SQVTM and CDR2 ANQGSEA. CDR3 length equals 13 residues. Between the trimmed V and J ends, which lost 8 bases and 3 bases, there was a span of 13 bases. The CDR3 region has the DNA TGCAGCACTCAACAGGGCTACACCGGGGAGCTGTTTTTT. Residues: CSTQQGYTGELFF.

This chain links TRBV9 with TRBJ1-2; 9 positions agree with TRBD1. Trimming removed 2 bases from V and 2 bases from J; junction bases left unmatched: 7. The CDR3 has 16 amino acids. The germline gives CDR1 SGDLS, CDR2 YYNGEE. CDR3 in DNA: TGTGCCAGCAGCGTCCTACCGACAGGGGGGAACTATGGCTACACCTTC. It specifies CASSVLPTGGNYGYTF.

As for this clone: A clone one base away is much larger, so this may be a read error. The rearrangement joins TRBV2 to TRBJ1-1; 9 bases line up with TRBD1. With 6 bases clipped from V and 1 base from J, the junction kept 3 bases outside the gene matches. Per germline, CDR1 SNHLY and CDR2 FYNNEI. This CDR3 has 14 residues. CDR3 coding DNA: TGTGCCAGCAGCCAGGGACAGGGGAACACTGAAGCTTTCTTT. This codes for CASSQGQGNTEAFF.

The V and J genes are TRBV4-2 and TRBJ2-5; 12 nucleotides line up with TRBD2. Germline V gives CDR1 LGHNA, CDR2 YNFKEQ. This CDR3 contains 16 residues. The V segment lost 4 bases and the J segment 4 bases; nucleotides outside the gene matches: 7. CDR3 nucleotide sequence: TGTGCCAGCAGCCCGTCGGCACTAGCGGGAGGAGAGACCCAGTACTTC. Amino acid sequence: CASSPSALAGGETQYF.

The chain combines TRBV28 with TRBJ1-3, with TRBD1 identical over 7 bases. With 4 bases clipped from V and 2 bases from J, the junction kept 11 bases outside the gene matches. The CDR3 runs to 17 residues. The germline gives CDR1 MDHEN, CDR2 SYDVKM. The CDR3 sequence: CASSSARHRGAGNTIYF. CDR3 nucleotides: TGTGCCAGCAGTTCCGCCCGACACAGGGGAGCTGGAAACACCATATATTTT.

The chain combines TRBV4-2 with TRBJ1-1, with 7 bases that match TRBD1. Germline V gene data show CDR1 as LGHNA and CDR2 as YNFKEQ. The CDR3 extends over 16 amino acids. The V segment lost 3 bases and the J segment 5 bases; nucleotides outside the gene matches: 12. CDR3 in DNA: TGTGCCAGCAGCCAGGCTACAGGGGCCGAGGGAACTGAAGCTTTCTTT. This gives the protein CASSQATGAEGTEAFF.

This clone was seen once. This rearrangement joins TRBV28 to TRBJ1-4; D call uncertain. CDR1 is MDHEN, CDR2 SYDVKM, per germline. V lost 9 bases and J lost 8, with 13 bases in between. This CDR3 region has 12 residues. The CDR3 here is CASSRGREKLFF. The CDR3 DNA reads TGTGCCAGTTCGCGGGGTCGAGAAAAACTGTTTTTT.

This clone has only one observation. The CDR3 sequence: CASSLVGEGQPQHF. The DNA of the CDR3 is TGTGCCAGCAGTTTAGTGGGCGAGGGACAGCCCCAGCATTTT. This chain joins TRBV28 and TRBJ1-5; D is undetermined. The CDR3 has 14 amino acids. V was shortened by 2 bases and J by 7 bases, with 12 bases between the two germline ends. Germline V gives CDR1 MDHEN, CDR2 SYDVKM.

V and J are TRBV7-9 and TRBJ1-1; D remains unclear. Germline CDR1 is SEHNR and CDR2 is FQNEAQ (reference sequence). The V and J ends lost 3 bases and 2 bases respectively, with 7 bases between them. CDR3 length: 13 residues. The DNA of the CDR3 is TGTGCCAGCAGCTTGGGAACCAACACTGAAGCTTTCTTT. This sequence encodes CASSLGTNTEAFF.

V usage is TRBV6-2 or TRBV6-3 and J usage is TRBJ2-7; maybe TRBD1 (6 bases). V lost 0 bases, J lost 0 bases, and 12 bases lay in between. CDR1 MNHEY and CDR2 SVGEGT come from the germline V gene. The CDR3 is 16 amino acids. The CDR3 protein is CASSYSLDSFSYEQYV. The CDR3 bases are TGTGCCAGCAGTTACTCGTTGGACAGTTTCTCCTACGAGCAGTACGTC.

CDR3 in amino acids: CASSIGGTGGPYEQYF. CDR3 bases: TGTGCCAGTAGTATCGGGGGGACAGGGGGCCCGTACGAGCAGTACTTC. This chain connects TRBV19 to TRBJ2-7; TRBD1 agrees at 12 bases. In germline, CDR1 is LNHDA, CDR2 SQIVND (reference sequence). Trimming took 3 bases from V and 4 from J; bases not matched to a gene: 7. There are 16 residues in the CDR3. The complete variable domain, with remaining parts taken from reference TRBV19 and TRBJ2-7, reads DGGITQSPKYLFRKEGQNVTLSCEQNLNHDAMYWYRQDPGQGLRLIYYSQIVNDFQKGDIAEGYSVSREKKESFPLTVTSAQKNPTAFYLCASSIGGTGGPYEQYFGPGTRLTVT.